This T cell receptor (beta chain) was recovered during a study of blood T cell repertoires in COVID-19. Study summary: Collection of acute and convalescent COVID-19 samples took place in the United States, Italy and Spain. Sources were T cells, B-cell-depleted T cells, or PBMCs; the material itself was cDNA or gDNA.

The CDR3 spans 15 residues. The V gene's germline CDR1 is MNHEY and CDR2 SMNVEV (reference sequence). J gave up 4 bases and V 6 bases, and 10 bases lay outside the gene matches. Here immunoSEQ multiplex PCR was the method, and the copy in TCRdb shows in-frame clones only, minus some. The sample has fewer than 150,000 clones; roughly 80% are singletons. Living in roughly 23 US areas, the participants were between about 18 and 100 years of age. Assignment of participants to cohorts was predicated upon participant-reported clinical history. The origin of this receptor is a young man who had recovered from COVID-19. The V call is TRBV27, the J call TRBJ1-2, with TRBD1 identical over 8 bases. The sample consisted of PBMCs or T cells enriched from blood (not recorded which). CDR3 sequence reads: CASSPREDRAYGYTF. CDR3 nucleotide sequence: TGTGCCAGCAGCCCACGGGAGGACAGGGCCTATGGCTACACCTTC.